This T cell receptor (beta chain) was captured by sequencing in a study of blood T cell repertoires in COVID-19. This CDR3 spans 13 amino acids. The germline V gene encodes CDR1 LGHNT and CDR2 FRNRAP. V shed 1 base and J shed 7 bases, with 10 bases lying between them. Under the authors' procedure: Reference gene primer amplification in the assay estimated nucleated cell counts. The table came from immunoSEQ multiplex PCR; TCRdb's copy has only in-frame clones and leaves some out. D and trimming come from the DNA, and the V and J calls and clone size come from that table. Of some 200,000 clones listed, about 92% are singletons.

The V call is TRBV12-5, the J call TRBJ1-1, with TRBD1 as a possible D gene (6 bases). The clonotype originates from a man aged 25-45 years with acute or convalescent COVID-19. Sequencing was performed on peripheral blood. CDR3 sequence reads: CASGLGGGGEAFF. The CDR3 DNA is TGTGCTAGTGGTTTGGGGGGAGGGGGTGAAGCTTTCTTT.